The clone carrying this T cell receptor (beta chain) was picked up many times. Its specificity is unknown. CDR3 length: 13 residues. The V end was cut by 5 bases, the J end by 9 bases, with 13 bases between. This sample stems from a study of regulatory T cells in long-lasting Graves disease. CDR3 regions were amplified by Arm-PCR using iRepertoire HTBI primers to build TCR beta libraries. Via MiXCR, TCRdb re-called the multiplex PCR reads, giving one row per CDR3 protein. Of approximately 480,000 distinct CDR3 sequences listed, roughly 15% are singletons. Study-wide findings and caveats: With approximately 2,500 shared public clonotypes, persistent patients exceeded new patients, who shared more than 750.

Described time point: newly diagnosed GD, antithyroid drugs for less than 3 months. The TCR library was made from RNA that had been extracted from PBMCs in TRIzol. These records were also assigned to another study, of T cells in Graves' hyperthyroidism and ophthalmopathy. From that paper: Patients counted as stable if ophthalmopathy did not develop within 18 months. When the TCR CDR3 underwent first-round RT-PCR, the HTBI primer set was used.

Specimen: peripheral blood mononuclear cells (PBMCs), collected at new diagnosis, from a patient treated with antithyroid drugs. The J gene is TRBJ2-2, the V gene TRBV12-3 or TRBV12-4, with unresolved D. The TCR sequence derives from a man aged 40-49 years with Graves disease. The CDR3 here is CASSPPLSRELFF. The CDR3 DNA sequence: TGTGCCAGCAGTCCCCCTCTGAGTAGGGAGCTGTTTTTT.